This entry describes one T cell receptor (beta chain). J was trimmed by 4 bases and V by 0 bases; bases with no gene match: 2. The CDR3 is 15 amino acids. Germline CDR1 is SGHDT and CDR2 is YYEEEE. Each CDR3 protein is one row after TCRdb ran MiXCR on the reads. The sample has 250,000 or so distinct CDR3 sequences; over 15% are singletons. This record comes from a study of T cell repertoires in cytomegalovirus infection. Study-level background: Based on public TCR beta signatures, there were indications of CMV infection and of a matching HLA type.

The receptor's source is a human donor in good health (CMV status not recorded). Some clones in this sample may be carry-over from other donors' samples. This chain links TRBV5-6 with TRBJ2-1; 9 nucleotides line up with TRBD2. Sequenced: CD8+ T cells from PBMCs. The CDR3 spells CASSLGLAEYNEQFF. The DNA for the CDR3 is TGTGCCAGCAGCTTGGGACTAGCGGAATACAATGAGCAGTTCTTC.